These T cell receptor beta chains were read from a single sample in a study of control samples from healthy donors and cancer patients. TCRdb keeps only in-frame clones here, not all; method: immunoSEQ multiplex PCR. There are roughly 90,000 clones in the sample; 82% occur only once, and around 9.5% lies in the top ten. The sequenced sample consisted of blood. These receptor sequences come from a woman aged 60-75 years in good health. CDR3s leave out the opening cysteine and the closing phenylalanine or tryptophan. Not all rows give a size; the values are once, few, many and, for expanded clones, a class.

>TRBV11-2|TRBJ1-1|-
ASSLDFGARVEAF
>TRBV19|TRBJ1-5|-
ASSGGMGNQPQH
>TRBV4-3|TRBJ1-2|-
ASSQDRGGYGYT
>TRBV28|TRBJ1-5|few
ASRLPGNQPQH
>TRBV10-3|TRBJ1-3|-
AISEGFSSGNTIY
>TRBV7-9|TRBJ2-1|once
ASSWTADNEQF
>TRBV27|TRBJ1-3|-
ASSPYTWRGESSGNTIY
>TRBV18|TRBJ1-2|-
ASSPGSEGYGYT
>TRBV7-2|TRBJ2-1|-
ASSSPLAEQF
>TRBV9|TRBJ2-7|-
ASSAPYGEQY
>TRBV11-3|TRBJ2-3|-
ASSRGGLPTDTQY
>TRBV7-9|TRBJ2-7|-
ASSLGVTTYEQY
>TRBV27|TRBJ1-2|-
ASSQGGPYGYT
>TRBV3-1/TRBV3-2|TRBJ1-5|-
ASSPGSNQPQH
>TRBV6-5|TRBJ2-1|-
ASRISGGYNEQF
>TRBV2|TRBJ1-1|-
ASGRNTEAF
>TRBV6-5|TRBJ1-1|few
ASSWKVDTEAF
>TRBV7-2|TRBJ1-5|-
ASSLASSGFGNQPQH
>TRBV6-5|TRBJ2-1|-
ASRQGGSYNEQF
>TRBV19|TRBJ2-7|-
ATRQDYEQY
>TRBV12-3/TRBV12-4|TRBJ1-1|few
ASIEGMNTEAF
>TRBV3-1/TRBV3-2|TRBJ2-3|-
ASSQGQGYVTDTQY
>TRBV7-2|TRBJ2-3|-
ASSLMQGADTQY
>TRBV5-1|TRBJ2-3|-
ASSLVSDTQY
>TRBV28|TRBJ1-5|-
ASSLGQAPYSNQPQH
>TRBV27|TRBJ2-7|-
ASRHRPESYEQY
>TRBV11-2|TRBJ2-7|once
ASSLGTSGSYEQY
>TRBV6-2/TRBV6-3|TRBJ2-7|-
ASSYFDEQY
>TRBV27|TRBJ1-2|few
ASSFGQYGRGYT